One and the same sample provided the 20 T cell receptor beta chains below, sequenced in a study of blood T cell repertoires in COVID-19. The method was immunoSEQ multiplex PCR; TCRdb's version includes in-frame clones alone and lacks a portion of them. The sample lists 30,000 to 35,000 clones, roughly nine tenths occurring once. Material: peripheral blood. The origin of the receptors is a human donor in a cohort sampled during active COVID-19.

As concerns this clone: At one of its ends the junction is not consistent with the germline gene, which may arise from a read error. V and J are TRBV7-7 and TRBJ2-1; 10 bases map to TRBD2. Germline CDR1 SSHAT, CDR2 FNYEAQ (reference sequence). The length of the CDR3 is 16 residues. The chain's CDR3 is CASSSSAGGGLRAQFF. In DNA form, the CDR3 reads TGTGCTAGCAGCTCCTCAGCGGGAGGGGGGCTGAGGGCGCAGTTCTTC. Based on the CDR3 plus reference TRBV7-7 and TRBJ2-1, the full variable domain is GAGVSQSPRYKVTKRGQDVTLRCDPISSHATLYWYQQALGQGPEFLTYFNYEAQPDKSGLPSDRFSAERPEGSISTLTIQRTEQRDSAMYRCASSSSAGGGLRAQFFGPGTRLTVL.

This clone was observed once. The chain carries TRBV7-2 and TRBJ2-7; D ambiguous. Trimming removed 1 base at V and 1 base at J, with 8 bases between. CDR1 is SGHTA, CDR2 FQGNSA, per germline. The CDR3 sequence is 14 residues long. This chain's CDR3 is CASSLVSGSYEQYF. CDR3 in DNA: TGTGCCAGCAGCTTAGTCTCGGGTTCCTACGAGCAGTACTTC.

The chain carries TRBV5-6 and TRBJ2-7, with D possibly TRBD2 on 5 matching bases. The CDR3 is made up of 15 amino acids. From germline, CDR1 is SGHDT and CDR2 YYEEEE. The germline V and J ends were trimmed by 6 bases and 5 bases, with 21 bases remaining between them. The CDR3 DNA reads TGTGCCAGCACTCTGATGATCGCGGGTGTAGACGAGCAGTACTTC. Its protein is CASTLMIAGVDEQYF.

The V call is TRBV11-2, the J call TRBJ1-1; D is possibly TRBD1 (6 bases). This CDR3 has 15 residues. CDR1 SGHAT and CDR2 FQNNGV come from the germline V gene. V was pared by 5 bases and J by 5 bases, with 18 bases between. CDR3 protein: CASSPTQGVGTEAFF. The CDR3 coding sequence is TGTGCCAGCAGCCCGACACAGGGAGTAGGGACTGAAGCTTTCTTT.

This sequence joins TRBV10-3 and TRBJ2-3; 12 bases align to TRBD2. This CDR3 comprises 17 residues. The V gene's germline CDR1 is ENHRY and CDR2 SYGVKD. With V trimmed by 3 bases and J by 3 bases, 7 bases remained unmatched. The CDR3 DNA reads TGTGCCATCAGTGAAGGGGAGACTAGCGGGAGAACAGATACGCAGTATTTT. Protein: CAISEGETSGRTDTQYF.

V is TRBV7-9 and J is TRBJ2-1; TRBD2 matches 14 bases. Losses at the gene ends were 8 bases for V and 1 base for J; bases not matched to a gene: 10. The V gene's germline CDR1 is SEHNR and CDR2 FQNEAQ (reference sequence). The length of the CDR3 is 18 residues. CDR3 nucleotides: TGTGCCAGCCTGGTGGGACTAGCGGGAGTGAAATCCTACAATGAGCAGTTCTTC. The encoded protein is CASLVGLAGVKSYNEQFF.

This rearrangement joins TRBV30 to TRBJ2-4; 12 bases are shared with TRBD2. Germline loops: CDR1 GTSNPN, CDR2 SVGIG (reference sequence). CDR3 size: 16 residues. V lost 3 bases and J lost 7; bases outside the gene matches: 10. CDR3 in amino acids: CAWSLGLAGSVNIQYF. CDR3 in DNA: TGTGCCTGGAGCCTCGGACTAGCGGGATCCGTTAACATTCAGTACTTC.

J is TRBJ1-6 and V is TRBV6-2 or TRBV6-3, with 7 nucleotides matching TRBD1. Germline lookup yields CDR1 MNHEY and CDR2 SVGEGT. V shed 0 bases, J shed 2 bases, and the junction held 7 bases outside the gene matches. CDR3 length equals 18 residues. The CDR3 reads CASSYSGQSATYNSPLHF. The CDR3 region has the DNA TGTGCCAGCAGTTACTCGGGACAGTCTGCGACCTATAATTCACCCCTCCACTTT.

CDR3 in DNA: TGTGCCAGCAGCCCTCGGGATGCCCTAGATACGCAGTATTTT. Translated, it gives CASSPRDALDTQYF. V gene TRBV27 combines with J gene TRBJ2-3; weak D call: TRBD2 (5 bases). V was pared by 6 bases and J by 5 bases, with 15 bases between. This CDR3 has 14 residues. Germline CDR1 and CDR2: MNHEY and SMNVEV (reference sequence).

This chain joins TRBV5-4 and TRBJ2-7; 9 nucleotides align to TRBD1. The CDR3 contains 16 residues. The germline CDR1 and CDR2 sequences are SGHNT and YYREEE (reference sequence). After removal of 4 bases from V and 4 bases from J, the junction contained 12 bases not matched to a gene. The CDR3 DNA reads as TGTGCCAGCAGCCCATGGGGCGGACAGGGGAGATACGAGCAGTACTTC. Translated: CASSPWGGQGRYEQYF. Drawing the rest from reference TRBV5-4 and TRBJ2-7, the complete variable domain is ETGVTQSPTHLIKTRGQQVTLRCSSQSGHNTVSWYQQALGQGPQFIFQYYREEENGRGNFPPRFSGLQFPNYSSELNVNALELDDSALYLCASSPWGGQGRYEQYFGPGTRLTVT.

The chain links TRBV28 to TRBJ1-1; 10 bases line up with TRBD1. Germline assignment: CDR1 MDHEN and CDR2 SYDVKM. The CDR3 runs 15 residues. V was pared by 3 bases and J by 1 base, with 2 bases of the junction left unmatched. The CDR3 is CASSFRDRGNTEAFF. DNA for the CDR3: TGTGCCAGCAGTTTCAGGGACAGGGGGAACACTGAAGCTTTCTTT.

The V call is TRBV6-4, the J call TRBJ1-4, with D perhaps TRBD1 (6 bases). The CDR3 extends over 13 amino acids. Germline CDR1 reads MRHNA; CDR2 reads SNTAGT. V lost 5 bases, J lost 8 bases, and 12 bases lay in between. The CDR3 nucleotides are TGTGCCAGCAGTACAGGGTCAGGCGAAAAACTGTTTTTT. Its protein is CASSTGSGEKLFF.

On this clone itself: Other DNA sequences in this specimen translate into the identical CDR3. V and J are TRBV7-9 and TRBJ1-1; possibly TRBD1 for D (5 bases). CDR3 length: 13 amino acids. In germline, CDR1 is SEHNR, CDR2 FQNEAQ (reference sequence). Trimming pared 2 bases from V and 2 bases from J, leaving 6 bases between. The CDR3 loop reads CASSLQGNTEAFF. CDR3 nucleotides: TGTGCCAGCAGCTTACAGGGAAACACTGAAGCTTTCTTT.

This clone has just one count. The V and J genes are TRBV28 and TRBJ1-5; 7 nucleotides agree with TRBD1. CDR1 and CDR2 from the germline V gene are MDHEN and SYDVKM. The junction had 5 bases not matched to a gene; V was cut back by 6 bases and J by 0 bases. The CDR3 has 15 residues. This CDR3 is CASSPGGFSNQPQHF. The CDR3 DNA is TGTGCCAGCAGCCCAGGGGGGTTTAGCAATCAGCCCCAGCATTTT.

The V gene is TRBV11-2, the J gene TRBJ1-2; TRBD1 aligns across 7 bases. The CDR3 has 14 amino acids. CDR1 is SGHAT, CDR2 FQNNGV, per germline. J gave up 2 bases and V 1 base, and 1 base lay outside the gene matches. CDR3 DNA: TGTGCCAGCAGCTTAGGGGACAGAAACTATGGCTACACCTTC. It codes for CASSLGDRNYGYTF.

The J gene is TRBJ2-7, the V gene TRBV6-5; D is uncertain. Germline CDR1 is MNHEY and CDR2 is SVGAGI. Between the trimmed V and J ends, which lost 4 bases and 5 bases, there was a span of 21 bases. The CDR3 covers 16 residues. CDR3 DNA: TGTGCCAGCAGTTCCCCCAGCGTCCCTCTCCTAGACGAGCAGTACTTC. Amino acids: CASSSPSVPLLDEQYF.

The chain joins TRBV7-8 to TRBJ1-2, with a weak D call TRBD1 (5 bases). Germline loops: CDR1 SGHVS, CDR2 FQNEAQ. The V end lost 5 bases, the J end lost 7 bases, and 17 bases lay between the germline ends. The CDR3 sequence is 14 residues long. CDR3 amino acids: CASSLGARATGYTF. The CDR3 region has the DNA TGTGCCAGCAGCCTAGGGGCCAGGGCCACTGGCTACACCTTC.

The rearrangement links TRBV11-2 to TRBJ2-7; 16 nucleotides match TRBD2. The V segment lost 4 bases and the J segment 4 bases; nucleotides outside the gene matches: 10. The CDR3 consists of 18 residues. Germline lookup yields CDR1 SGHAT and CDR2 FQNNGV. The CDR3 is CASSSGLAGGGGLYEQYF. CDR3 DNA sequence: TGTGCCAGCAGCTCGGGACTAGCGGGAGGGGGGGGTTTGTACGAGCAGTACTTC. The full variable domain, its missing parts supplied by reference TRBV11-2 and TRBJ2-7, is EAGVAQSPRYKIIEKRQSVAFWCNPISGHATLYWYQQILGQGPKLLIQFQNNGVVDDSQLPKDRFSAERLKGVDSTLKIQPAKLEDSAVYLCASSSGLAGGGGLYEQYFGPGTRLTVT.

The V gene is TRBV15, the J gene TRBJ2-7, with TRBD2 matching over 9 bases. V was pared by 0 bases and J by 0 bases, with 6 bases of the junction left unmatched. This CDR3 comprises 17 residues. From germline, CDR1 is LNHNV and CDR2 YYDKDF (reference sequence). The CDR3 sequence: CATSRDSILAGSYEQYF. DNA for the CDR3: TGTGCCACCAGCAGAGATAGCATACTAGCGGGCTCCTACGAGCAGTACTTC. Full variable domain (remainder filled in from reference TRBV15 and TRBJ2-7): DAMVIQNPRYQVTQFGKPVTLSCSQTLNHNVMYWYQQKSSQAPKLLFHYYDKDFNNEADTPDNFQSRRPNTSFCFLDIRSPGLGDTAMYLCATSRDSILAGSYEQYFGPGTRLTVT.

The V and J genes are TRBV7-9 and TRBJ1-2; 9 bases agree with TRBD1. Germline V CDR1 and CDR2: SEHNR, FQNEAQ (reference sequence). This CDR3 is built from 17 residues. V lost 5 bases and J lost 3; bases outside the gene matches: 13. The CDR3 sequence: CASSPPPRTGDHYGYTF. The CDR3 region has the DNA TGTGCCAGCAGCCCACCCCCCAGGACAGGGGACCACTATGGCTACACCTTC.